These 32 T cell receptor beta chains came from one sample sequenced in a study of high-grade serous ovarian cancer treatment subgroups (dated by TCRdb to the early 2020s). Collection of tumor samples took place before definitive surgery or chemotherapy. Library preparation used the immunoSEQ multiplex PCR assay. This is the immuneACCESS table as TCRdb keeps it, with only in-frame sequences that have V and J called. A part of the clones is gone; compared with another copy, unresolved V genes explain less than half, and the rest is unexplained. The sample yields approximately 300 clones; roughly 76% were counted once. The ten largest clonotypes hold about 20% of the sample. The sample taken for sequencing was tumor tissue. Every receptor here comes from a human donor with high-grade serous ovarian cancer.

The gene calls are TRBV5-4 and TRBJ2-2; 7 bases line up with TRBD2. Unmatched junction bases numbered 0, after V lost 5 bases and J lost 5 bases. Germline CDR1 SGHNT, CDR2 YYREEE (reference sequence). The CDR3 is 12 residues long. Here the CDR3 DNA reads TGTGCCAGCAGGCGGGGGACCGGGGAGCTGTTTTTT. This sequence encodes CASRRGTGELFF.

This chain connects TRBV7-2 to TRBJ1-4, with 8 bases lining up with TRBD1. CDR3 length: 18 residues. Germline V gene data show CDR1 as SGHTA and CDR2 as FQGNSA. The V gene end was trimmed by 5 bases and the J gene end by 0 bases; junction bases not matched to a gene: 11. The CDR3 reads CASSPYGTGKATNEKLFF. The CDR3 nucleotides are TGTGCCAGCAGCCCCTACGGGACAGGCAAAGCAACTAATGAAAAACTGTTTTTT.

The chain links TRBV6-1 to TRBJ2-7; D may be TRBD2 (7 bases). Deletions cut 6 bases from V and 3 bases from J, with 12 bases between. The CDR3 has 13 amino acids. Germline V gene sequence: CDR1 MNHNS, CDR2 SASEGT. CDR3 sequence (DNA): TGTGCCAGCAGCCCCGGGGGGCTCTACGAGCAGTACTTC. As protein: CASSPGGLYEQYF.

In its sample, this clone ranks as hyperexpanded (1% or more). The chain employs TRBV5-4 and TRBJ2-2, with TRBD2 as a possible D gene (5 bases). Trimming stripped 5 bases from V and 6 bases from J, with 8 bases between. CDR1 SGHNT and CDR2 YYREEE come from the germline V gene (reference sequence). CDR3 length equals 12 residues. DNA for the CDR3: TGTGCCAGCAGGGTGGGAGCCGGGGAGCTGTTTTTT. Its translation is CASRVGAGELFF.

The rearrangement joins TRBV2 to TRBJ1-6; 7 positions match TRBD1. The V gene's germline CDR1 is SNHLY and CDR2 FYNNEI. After removal of 5 bases from V and 10 bases from J, the junction contained 8 bases not matched to a gene. This CDR3 has 14 residues. Here the CDR3 DNA reads TGTGCCAGCAGTTTTGACAGGGTTGAGTCACCCCTCCACTTT. This codes for CASSFDRVESPLHF.

This chain uses TRBV5-1 with TRBJ1-1, with a weak D call TRBD1 (5 bases). This CDR3 has 14 amino acids. V lost 5 bases, J lost 2 bases, and 13 bases lay in between. Per the germline V gene, CDR1 is SGHRS and CDR2 is YFSETQ. The CDR3 region has the DNA TGCGCCAGCAGTTTCAGTGGACAAAACACTGAAGCTTTCTTT. It translates to CASSFSGQNTEAFF.

V gene TRBV7-2 combines with J gene TRBJ2-3; weak D call: TRBD1 (5 bases). The CDR3 contains 12 residues. CDR1 is SGHTA and CDR2 is FQGNSA in the germline V gene. The ends were cut back, 5 bases at V and 11 bases at J, with 14 bases in the middle. CDR3 DNA sequence: TGTGCCAGCAGCCTAGTTGGGGCCTTGCAGTATTTT. Amino acids: CASSLVGALQYF.

The rearrangement joins TRBV7-6 to TRBJ2-1; D is undetermined. V was pared by 2 bases and J by 4 bases, with 15 bases between. CDR1 and CDR2 from the germline V gene are SGHVS and FNYEAQ. This CDR3 is 16 amino acids long. The CDR3 DNA sequence: TGTGCCAGCAGCTTAACGCCCGGACGGCTTTACAATGAGCAGTTCTTC. Amino acid sequence: CASSLTPGRLYNEQFF.

V usage is TRBV5-6 and J usage is TRBJ1-2, with unresolved D. The V gene lost 7 bases and the J gene lost 4 bases, with 11 bases spanning the gap. The CDR3 spans 12 residues. Germline loops: CDR1 SGHDT, CDR2 YYEEEE. The CDR3 DNA sequence: TGTGCCAGCGAGTGGAACGGCTATGGCTACACCTTC. Its protein product is CASEWNGYGYTF.

V gene TRBV4-3 combines with J gene TRBJ1-6; D gene ambiguous. Trimming pared 1 base from V and 7 bases from J, leaving 14 bases between. Germline V gene sequence: CDR1 LGHNA, CDR2 YSLEER. The CDR3 runs 16 residues. DNA for the CDR3: TGCGCCAGCAGCCAAGCCCACAAGGCCCCGAATTCACCCCTCCACTTT. Its protein product is CASSQAHKAPNSPLHF.

This clone occurred a few times. This chain links TRBV27 with TRBJ2-3; D is possibly TRBD2 (6 bases). CDR1 is MNHEY and CDR2 is SMNVEV in the germline V gene (reference sequence). Trimming took off 9 bases at V and 6 bases at J, with 13 bases between the two ends. The CDR3 runs 12 residues. The CDR3 bases are TGTGCCAGTGGTTTTCGGGGGGATACGCAGTATTTT. Protein: CASGFRGDTQYF.

The gene calls are TRBV19 and TRBJ1-5, with D unresolved. The CDR3 extends over 12 amino acids. Germline V lookup: CDR1 LNHDA, CDR2 SQIVND (reference sequence). Trimming took off 1 base at V and 9 bases at J, with 7 bases between the two ends. The CDR3 spells CASSIGVWPQHF. The DNA of the CDR3 is TGTGCCAGTAGTATAGGGGTTTGGCCCCAGCATTTT.

This chain uses TRBV2 with TRBJ1-5, with 8 bases identical to TRBD1. The CDR3 spans 16 residues. Germline V gene sequence: CDR1 SNHLY, CDR2 FYNNEI. Trimming took 2 bases from V and 5 from J; bases not matched to a gene: 8. The CDR3: CASSEPGRGLDQPQHF. The CDR3, as DNA: TGTGCCAGCAGTGAACCGGGCAGGGGGCTGGATCAGCCCCAGCATTTT.

The chain carries TRBV27 and TRBJ2-3, with a possible D match to TRBD1 (5 bases). CDR1 and CDR2 from the germline V gene are MNHEY and SMNVEV (reference sequence). The CDR3 runs to 14 residues. Trimming cost V 6 bases and J 5 bases, with 15 bases left between them. The DNA of the CDR3 is TGTGCCAGCAGCCGAAAGGGCGGACAAGATACGCAGTATTTT. Translated: CASSRKGGQDTQYF.

The CDR3 is CASSQLGTDANYGYTF. Written as DNA, the CDR3 is TGCGCCAGCAGCCAACTGGGGACAGACGCTAACTATGGCTACACCTTC. The V call is TRBV5-1, the J call TRBJ1-2, with TRBD1 matching over 7 bases. Germline V lookup: CDR1 SGHRS, CDR2 YFSETQ. V dropped 4 bases and J dropped 0; count of bases not matched to a gene: 9. The CDR3 is made up of 16 amino acids.

The chain combines TRBV5-1 with TRBJ2-2, with 9 bases identical to TRBD1. The germline CDR1 and CDR2 sequences are SGHRS and YFSETQ. J was trimmed by 6 bases and V by 4 bases; bases with no gene match: 10. The CDR3 is 16 residues long. As DNA, the CDR3 is TGCGCCAGCAGCCCCACCGGGACAGGGATCCCCGGGGAGCTGTTTTTT. Its translation: CASSPTGTGIPGELFF.

The rearrangement links TRBV7-8 to TRBJ2-1; D gene uncertain. The germline V gene encodes CDR1 SGHVS and CDR2 FQNEAQ. The V end lost 2 bases, the J end lost 9 bases, and 8 bases lay between the germline ends. CDR3 length: 12 residues. Here the CDR3 reads CASSLYNLEQFF. The CDR3 coding sequence is TGTGCCAGCAGCTTATACAACCTTGAGCAGTTCTTC.

The chain combines TRBV4-3 with TRBJ2-3; the D is unclear. CDR1 and CDR2 from the germline V gene are LGHNA and YSLEER. The CDR3 consists of 16 residues. The V gene lost 0 bases and the J gene lost 0 bases, with 10 bases spanning the gap. The CDR3, as DNA: TGCGCCAGCAGCCAAGATATCCAGAGGAGCACAGATACGCAGTATTTT. This codes for CASSQDIQRSTDTQYF.

In this sample, this clone turned up once. The chain links TRBV6-9 to TRBJ2-7, with 11 bases that match TRBD2. The J segment lost 4 bases and the V segment lost 3 bases, leaving 8 bases of the junction unmatched. Germline values: CDR1 MNHGY, CDR2 SVAAGI. CDR3 length: 16 amino acids. The CDR3: CASSYSTSGASYEQYF. The DNA of the CDR3 is TGTGCCAGCAGTTACTCGACTAGCGGGGCGTCGTACGAGCAGTACTTC.

This chain joins TRBV2 and TRBJ2-5, with D uncertain. The CDR3 loop spans 14 amino acids. Trimming took 5 bases from V and 1 from J, leaving 11 bases between them. The germline V gene encodes CDR1 SNHLY and CDR2 FYNNEI. This CDR3 reads CASSYLGSQETQYF. The DNA of the CDR3 is TGTGCCAGCAGTTACTTGGGAAGCCAAGAGACCCAGTACTTC.

This clone was detected a few times. The chain uses TRBV11-2 and TRBJ1-3; maybe TRBD1 (6 bases). The V end lost 4 bases, the J end lost 0 bases, and 10 bases lay between the germline ends. Per the germline V gene, CDR1 is SGHAT and CDR2 is FQNNGV. This CDR3 region has 15 residues. The DNA for the CDR3 is TGTGCCAGCAGCTGGACAGCCGACTCTGGAAACACCATATATTTT. Protein product: CASSWTADSGNTIYF.

The gene calls are TRBV9 and TRBJ2-3; D remains unclear. This CDR3 comprises 15 residues. Looked up from germline, CDR1 is SGDLS and CDR2 is YYNGEE. With 0 bases removed from V and 2 bases from J, the gap between germline ends came to 10 bases. CDR3 protein: CASSVDEYHTDTQYF. As DNA, the CDR3 is TGTGCCAGCAGCGTAGACGAGTACCACACAGATACGCAGTATTTT.

J is TRBJ2-7 and V is TRBV7-9; 8 bases map to TRBD1. CDR3 length equals 11 residues. Germline V gene lookup returns CDR1 SEHNR and CDR2 FQNEAQ (reference sequence). J was trimmed by 6 bases and V by 5 bases; bases with no gene match: 0. CDR3 DNA: TGTGCCAGCAGCGACAGGGGCGAGCAGTACTTC. It yields the protein CASSDRGEQYF.

J is TRBJ1-6 and V is TRBV28; 8 bases match TRBD1. This CDR3 is 17 amino acids long. Unmatched junction bases numbered 12, after V lost 6 bases and J lost 5 bases. CDR1 is MDHEN, CDR2 SYDVKM, per germline. CDR3 DNA sequence: TGTGCCAGCAGATCTGCAAACCCGGGACAGGATAATTCACCCCTCCACTTT. This translates into CASRSANPGQDNSPLHF.

The J gene is TRBJ2-7, the V gene TRBV5-6; TRBD1 might be the D (5 bases). CDR3 length equals 14 residues. CDR1 is SGHDT and CDR2 is YYEEEE in the germline V gene. Between the trimmed V and J ends, which lost 3 bases and 5 bases, there was a span of 15 bases. The CDR3, as DNA: TGTGCCAGCAGCTGGGATCAGGGTCGGGACGAGCAGTACTTC. This gives the protein CASSWDQGRDEQYF.

The chain recombines TRBV15 with TRBJ2-3; 7 bases agree with TRBD2. The V and J ends lost 1 base and 1 base, in that order; junction bases with no gene match: 2. Per germline, CDR1 LNHNV and CDR2 YYDKDF (reference sequence). This CDR3 is 15 amino acids long. The CDR3 region is CATSRVAGGTDTQYF. DNA of the CDR3: TGTGCCACCAGCAGAGTTGCGGGGGGCACAGATACGCAGTATTTT.

This clone was counted a few times. V and J are TRBV6-5 and TRBJ2-7; 7 positions agree with TRBD2. The V gene end was trimmed by 0 bases and the J gene end by 0 bases; junction bases not matched to a gene: 5. The germline V gene encodes CDR1 MNHEY and CDR2 SVGAGI. The CDR3 is 16 residues long. The CDR3 sequence: CASSYSTGGSSYEQYF. The CDR3 DNA reads as TGTGCCAGCAGTTACTCCACCGGGGGGAGCTCCTACGAGCAGTACTTC.

The V call is TRBV2, the J call TRBJ2-5; 11 bases are a match to TRBD2. The germline V gene encodes CDR1 SNHLY and CDR2 FYNNEI. The CDR3 covers 16 residues. After removal of 4 bases from V and 4 bases from J, the junction contained 8 bases not matched to a gene. The CDR3: CASSAGSGGARETQYF. CDR3 DNA sequence: TGTGCCAGCAGTGCGGGTAGCGGGGGGGCCCGAGAGACCCAGTACTTC.

The chain carries TRBV9 and TRBJ2-1, with TRBD2 identical over 12 bases. With 4 bases clipped from V and 8 bases from J, the junction kept 7 bases outside the gene matches. CDR3 size: 15 residues. The germline CDR1 and CDR2 sequences are SGDLS and YYNGEE. CDR3 sequence reads: CASSIGASGGDEQFF. The DNA for the CDR3 is TGTGCCAGCAGCATTGGGGCTAGCGGGGGGGATGAGCAGTTCTTC.

The rearrangement joins TRBV7-9 to TRBJ2-3, with 10 bases that match TRBD2. V was pared by 5 bases and J by 0 bases, with 14 bases of the junction left unmatched. This CDR3 region has 19 residues. CDR1 is SEHNR, CDR2 FQNEAQ, per germline (reference sequence). The CDR3 bases are TGTGCCAGCAGCCTCACCGGGACTAGCGTGGAGACTAGCACAGATACGCAGTATTTT. This codes for CASSLTGTSVETSTDTQYF. Using reference TRBV7-9 and TRBJ2-3 for the parts outside the CDR3, the full variable domain is DTGVSQNPRHKITKRGQNVTFRCDPISEHNRLYWYRQTLGQGPEFLTYFQNEAQLEKSRLLSDRFSAERPKGSFSTLEIQRTEQGDSAMYLCASSLTGTSVETSTDTQYFGPGTRLTVL.

The chain carries TRBV5-6 and TRBJ2-1; TRBD2 agrees at 9 bases. The CDR3 sequence is 16 residues long. Germline loops: CDR1 SGHDT, CDR2 YYEEEE. Losses at the gene ends were 3 bases for V and 3 bases for J; bases not matched to a gene: 7. The CDR3 sequence: CASSWSQRGDYNEQFF. The CDR3 DNA reads as TGTGCCAGCAGCTGGAGCCAGCGGGGGGACTACAATGAGCAGTTCTTC. Full variable domain (missing parts from reference TRBV5-6 and TRBJ2-1): DAGVTQSPTHLIKTRGQQVTLRCSPKSGHDTVSWYQQALGQGPQFIFQYYEEEERQRGNFPDRFSGHQFPNYSSELNVNALLLGDSALYLCASSWSQRGDYNEQFFGPGTRLTVL.

This clone appeared once. The chain couples TRBV10-1 to TRBJ2-3, with 7 nucleotides matching TRBD2. The CDR3 totals 16 residues. The V and J ends lost 2 bases and 6 bases, in that order; junction bases with no gene match: 11. Germline loops: CDR1 WNHNN, CDR2 SYGVQD (reference sequence). CDR3 sequence (DNA): TGCGCCAGCAGTGAGAAGACTAGCCCGGGGGGTGATACGCAGTATTTT. As protein: CASSEKTSPGGDTQYF.